The next 24 T cell receptor beta chains were all read from a single sample in a study of Ad26.COV2.S vaccination and SARS-CoV-2 variants. Treatment defined: some 20 received Ad26.COV2.S at low or high dose, single or two shots; 5 received placebo; per-sample allocation not given. Samples were taken on day 63 after the first vaccine or placebo injection. Sequenced by immunoSEQ multiplex PCR; TCRdb stores in-frame clones only, minus some. The sample lists 410,000 or so clones, roughly 90% occurring once. The material sequenced was peripheral blood, taken in a trial of Ad26.COV2.S vaccine versus placebo. All receptors derive from a person aged 18-60 years who received the Ad26.COV2.S COVID-19 vaccine or a placebo.

This chain connects TRBV11-2 to TRBJ2-7; D may be TRBD2 (6 bases). V was cut by 5 bases and J by 1 base, with 21 bases left in between. CDR1 is SGHAT, CDR2 FQNNGV, per germline. The CDR3 covers 17 residues. DNA for the CDR3: TGTGCCAGCAGCGTAGTAGGACTATCAGCCTCTTCCTACGAGCAGTACTTC. As protein: CASSVVGLSASSYEQYF.

Points on this clone: An end of the junction differs from the germline gene, which may be a read error. The V and J genes are TRBV7-2 and TRBJ2-3; maybe TRBD2 (6 bases). Germline CDR1 SGHTA, CDR2 FQGNSA. This CDR3 is 15 amino acids long. CDR3 bases: TGTGCCAGCAGGTTAGCCGGAGGGCCGACAGATACGCAGTATTTT. Translating it yields CASRLAGGPTDTQYF.

The chain has TRBV19 and TRBJ1-3; tentative D call: TRBD1 (5 bases). Germline V gene lookup returns CDR1 LNHDA and CDR2 SQIVND (reference sequence). The CDR3 loop spans 16 amino acids. V was pared by 3 bases and J by 2 bases, with 14 bases between. DNA for the CDR3: TGTGCCAGTAGTATCGGACACCTTGTTACTGGAAACACCATATATTTT. This gives the protein CASSIGHLVTGNTIYF. Combining the CDR3 with reference TRBV19 and TRBJ1-3 gives the whole variable domain DGGITQSPKYLFRKEGQNVTLSCEQNLNHDAMYWYRQDPGQGLRLIYYSQIVNDFQKGDIAEGYSVSREKKESFPLTVTSAQKNPTAFYLCASSIGHLVTGNTIYFGEGSWLTVV.

This chain uses TRBV10-3 with TRBJ2-2; no reliable D call. Looked up from germline, CDR1 is ENHRY and CDR2 is SYGVKD. The CDR3 sequence is 16 residues long. V dropped 6 bases and J dropped 1 base, with 15 bases sitting between them. The CDR3 nucleotides are TGTGCCATCAGGGGCGGTCGGACGATGAACACCGGGGAGCTGTTTTTT. Translated, it gives CAIRGGRTMNTGELFF.

Note on this clone: The germline gene is not matched at one end of the junction; a read error may be the cause. The chain links TRBV5-5 to TRBJ1-1, with D unresolved. Germline CDR1 is SGHKS and CDR2 is YYEKEE (reference sequence). The CDR3 loop spans 11 amino acids. The DNA for the CDR3 is TGTGCCAGCAGCCATAACATTGAAGCTTTCTTT. Protein sequence: CASSHNIEAFF.

This rearrangement joins TRBV6-2 or TRBV6-3 to TRBJ1-5, with D unresolved. The length of the CDR3 is 17 residues. Deletions cut 2 bases from V and 0 bases from J, with 14 bases between. Germline V CDR1 and CDR2: MNHEY, SVGEGT. In DNA form, the CDR3 reads TGTGCCAGCAGTTACGCAAAAGCCACATATAGCAATCAGCCCCAGCATTTT. Translated: CASSYAKATYSNQPQHF.

This sequence joins TRBV11-3 and TRBJ1-1; D possibly corresponds to TRBD1 (6 bases). The CDR3 runs to 17 residues. CDR1 and CDR2 (germline): SGHNT, YENEEA. Deletions cut 0 bases from V and 2 bases from J, with 16 bases between. CDR3: CASSLETGRKSNTEAFF. CDR3 DNA: TGTGCCAGCAGCTTAGAAACAGGGAGAAAGAGCAACACTGAAGCTTTCTTT. Combining the CDR3 with reference TRBV11-3 and TRBJ1-1 gives the whole variable domain EAGVVQSPRYKIIEKKQPVAFWCNPISGHNTLYWYLQNLGQGPELLIRYENEEAVDDSQLPKDRFSAERLKGVDSTLKIQPAELGDSAVYLCASSLETGRKSNTEAFFGQGTRLTVV.

V is TRBV7-9 and J is TRBJ2-3; D may be TRBD2 (6 bases). Trimming left V 8 bases short and J 0 bases short, with 9 bases between. The CDR3 extends over 13 amino acids. From germline, CDR1 is SEHNR and CDR2 FQNEAQ (reference sequence). CDR3 protein: CASQEGSTDTQYF. CDR3 DNA sequence: TGTGCCAGCCAGGAGGGGAGCACAGATACGCAGTATTTT. Full variable domain (remainder filled in from reference TRBV7-9 and TRBJ2-3): DTGVSQNPRHKITKRGQNVTFRCDPISEHNRLYWYRQTLGQGPEFLTYFQNEAQLEKSRLLSDRFSAERPKGSFSTLEIQRTEQGDSAMYLCASQEGSTDTQYFGPGTRLTVL.

The chain combines TRBV6-2 or TRBV6-3 with TRBJ2-5; TRBD2 matches 15 bases. The V gene's germline CDR1 is MNHEY and CDR2 SVGEGT. The length of the CDR3 is 18 residues. The ends lost 5 bases at V and 3 bases at J; junction bases unmatched: 10. The CDR3: CASSARTSGREGEETQYF. The CDR3 bases are TGTGCCAGCAGTGCCCGGACTAGCGGGAGGGAGGGGGAAGAGACCCAGTACTTC.

The rearrangement links TRBV4-3 to TRBJ2-7; 8 bases align to TRBD1. The CDR3 spans 15 residues. Germline V gene lookup returns CDR1 LGHNA and CDR2 YSLEER. V lost 3 bases to trimming and J lost 1 base; unmatched junction nucleotides: 5. CDR3 nucleotide sequence: TGCGCCAGCAGCCACACACAGGGGGGATCCTACGAGCAGTACTTC. It yields the protein CASSHTQGGSYEQYF.

In this sample, this clone turned up once. The V gene is TRBV11-2, the J gene TRBJ2-7; no clear D. Trimming removed 4 bases from V and 3 bases from J, with 4 bases in between. This CDR3 contains 11 residues. The germline CDR1 and CDR2 sequences are SGHAT and FQNNGV. CDR3 DNA sequence: TGTGCCAGCAGCTCCATCTACGAGCAGTACTTC. This sequence encodes CASSSIYEQYF.

V usage is TRBV27 and J usage is TRBJ2-5, with 13 bases aligning to TRBD2. Germline V gives CDR1 MNHEY, CDR2 SMNVEV (reference sequence). The CDR3 has 15 residues. J lost 2 bases, V lost 6 bases, and 3 bases had no gene match. CDR3 sequence reads: CASRRLAGGQETQYF. The CDR3 nucleotides read TGTGCCAGCAGACGACTAGCGGGAGGACAAGAGACCCAGTACTTC.

On this clone: The sample has other DNA sequences that encode this CDR3 too. This chain connects TRBV30 to TRBJ1-1, with D unresolved. Germline V gene sequence: CDR1 GTSNPN, CDR2 SVGIG (reference sequence). The V end lost 0 bases, the J end lost 7 bases, and 6 bases lay between the germline ends. There are 11 residues in the CDR3. CDR3 sequence: CAWSVRGEAFF. CDR3 coding DNA: TGTGCCTGGAGTGTACGGGGTGAAGCTTTCTTT.

The chain joins TRBV11-2 to TRBJ2-1, with TRBD2 matching over 11 bases. Trimming removed 1 base from V and 6 bases from J; junction bases left unmatched: 5. CDR1 SGHAT and CDR2 FQNNGV come from the germline V gene. The CDR3 is made up of 16 amino acids. CDR3 sequence (DNA): TGTGCCAGCAGCTTAGGAAACCTAGCGGGAGGCAATGAGCAGTTCTTC. Translation: CASSLGNLAGGNEQFF. The variable domain in full, with the rest retrieved from reference TRBV11-2 and TRBJ2-1, is EAGVAQSPRYKIIEKRQSVAFWCNPISGHATLYWYQQILGQGPKLLIQFQNNGVVDDSQLPKDRFSAERLKGVDSTLKIQPAKLEDSAVYLCASSLGNLAGGNEQFFGPGTRLTVL.

This chain joins TRBV12-3 or TRBV12-4 and TRBJ2-7; TRBD1 might be the D (6 bases). The CDR3 is 13 residues long. Trimming left V 4 bases short and J 1 base short, with 8 bases between. CDR3 region: CASSWGPSYEQYF. The CDR3 DNA sequence: TGTGCCAGCAGTTGGGGGCCGTCCTACGAGCAGTACTTC.

V gene TRBV20-1 combines with J gene TRBJ2-3; 10 nucleotides match TRBD2. J lost 8 bases, V lost 3 bases, and 11 bases had no gene match. Germline lookup yields CDR1 DFQATT and CDR2 SNEGSKA (reference sequence). The CDR3 spans 15 residues. This CDR3 is CSASGSGGRLGTQYF. CDR3 sequence (DNA): TGCAGTGCTAGTGGTAGCGGGGGGAGGTTGGGTACGCAGTATTTT.

The chain uses TRBV5-1 and TRBJ2-7; 10 bases align to TRBD1. In germline, CDR1 is SGHRS, CDR2 YFSETQ. V was pared by 4 bases and J by 4 bases, with 5 bases of the junction left unmatched. The CDR3 extends over 14 amino acids. The CDR3 loop is CASSPRTGGYEQYF. The CDR3 DNA is TGCGCCAGCAGCCCAAGGACAGGGGGGTACGAGCAGTACTTC.

J is TRBJ1-2 and V is TRBV5-8; TRBD1 is a possible D gene (6 bases). CDR3 length: 14 amino acids. CDR1 is SGHTS, CDR2 YDEGEE, per germline. The V gene lost 0 bases and the J gene lost 8 bases, with 14 bases spanning the gap. The CDR3 loop is CASSLAGGAEGYTF. DNA for the CDR3: TGTGCCAGCAGCTTGGCCGGGGGGGCCGAGGGCTACACCTTC.

The rearrangement uses TRBV27 and TRBJ1-4; D ambiguous. V was trimmed by 3 bases and J by 7 bases, leaving 12 bases between them. Germline values: CDR1 MNHEY, CDR2 SMNVEV (reference sequence). The CDR3 extends over 14 amino acids. CDR3 residues: CASSLLGIGEKLFF. CDR3 DNA sequence: TGTGCCAGCAGTTTGTTAGGGATAGGTGAAAAACTGTTTTTT.

This clone was seen only a few times. The chain recombines TRBV7-9 with TRBJ2-7; unclear D gene. The CDR3 is 13 residues long. Germline CDR1 and CDR2: SEHNR and FQNEAQ (reference sequence). Trimming left V 5 bases short and J 2 bases short, with 10 bases between. This CDR3 is CASSRLDTYEQYF. The CDR3 DNA reads TGTGCCAGCAGCCGCCTTGATACCTACGAGCAGTACTTC.

This chain uses TRBV19 with TRBJ2-7, with 9 bases matching TRBD1. V trimming: 5 bases; J trimming: 3 bases; junction bases outside the gene matches: 8. The CDR3 is 15 amino acids. The germline CDR1 and CDR2 sequences are LNHDA and SQIVND (reference sequence). This CDR3 is CASSLRTGDYYEQYF. CDR3 nucleotides: TGTGCCAGTAGTCTTCGGACAGGGGACTACTACGAGCAGTACTTC.

J is TRBJ1-3 and V is TRBV11-2; D not certain. Germline values: CDR1 SGHAT, CDR2 FQNNGV. There are 14 residues in the CDR3. V lost 4 bases and J 0 bases, leaving 7 bases between the germline ends. The CDR3 sequence is CASSSPSSGNTIYF. CDR3 nucleotides: TGTGCCAGCAGCTCACCATCCTCTGGAAACACCATATATTTT.

V and J are TRBV5-4 and TRBJ2-1, with 15 nucleotides matching TRBD2. Germline V gene lookup returns CDR1 SGHNT and CDR2 YYREEE (reference sequence). V trimming: 3 bases; J trimming: 5 bases; junction bases outside the gene matches: 3. The CDR3 sequence is 16 residues long. CDR3 DNA: TGTGCCAGCAGCTGGACTAGCGGGAGGGGGAACAATGAGCAGTTCTTC. Translation gives CASSWTSGRGNNEQFF.

V gene TRBV30 combines with J gene TRBJ1-5, with 7 bases that match TRBD1. Unmatched junction bases numbered 19, after V lost 2 bases and J lost 3 bases. This CDR3 is built from 19 residues. Germline V gene data show CDR1 as GTSNPN and CDR2 as SVGIG (reference sequence). The CDR3 nucleotides are TGTGCCTGGAGTCGTCCTATTAGGGCAGGGGGAAAAGTCAATCAGCCCCAGCATTTT. Residues: CAWSRPIRAGGKVNQPQHF.